This TCR beta chain stems from a study of blood T cells in healthy people across ages (dated by TCRdb to 2014 to 2015). Concerning the study at large: Template switching captured roughly one uniquely barcoded TCR beta cDNA molecule per two T cells in model experiments. Using deep sequencing normalized with unique cDNA molecular identifiers, the study measured how TCR beta repertoire diversity changes with age. The study analyzed two additional independent replicas of 1 million unique cDNA reads from the same blood draw for two donors, one aged 18 to 30 and one aged 80 or older. To avoid experimental bias, donors of different ages were spread randomly across the sequencing lanes. The donors were divided into four age groups: young (average around 16 years), middle-aged (about 39), aged (approximately 62) and long-lived (82). Results the study describes overall, beyond this receptor: Because donor CMV infection status was unknown, age-related changes in expanded clonotypes were potentially confounded. Compared with the aged group, more naive CD4+ T cells, fewer expanded clones and increased TCR diversity were shown by the long-lived group, suggesting age selection. Total diversity estimates from one million sequenced T cells were considered lower bounds and underestimates. Observed TCR beta diversity correlated strongly with the percentage of naive T cells measured by flow cytometry. Since profiling was done on bulk unsorted PBMCs, naive and antigen-experienced compartments could not be conclusively compared. Observed TCR beta diversity per million T cells fell roughly linearly with age, and a significant reduction was already apparent by age approximately 41.

For this clonotype: There is no known antigen for this receptor. Base-call qualities are not available, and no considerably larger clone is one nucleotide away.

Via the germline V gene, CDR1 is SGHDT and CDR2 YYEEEE. V sheds 4 bases and J sheds 6 bases, leaving 15 bases between their ends. Spanning cysteine to phenylalanine, the CDR3 consists of 14 amino acids. CDR3 DNA only is kept here, 42 bases in frame from base 1. Libraries were built with 5' RACE. The second PCR ran for roughly 7 to 12 cycles and used a J-beta primer mix along with a sample-barcoded 5' primer. A unique molecular identifier was introduced onto each TCR beta cDNA molecule by a template-switch 5' adaptor carrying 12 random nucleotides. At least 3 million CDR3-containing paired-end reads were obtained from each sample. All of the RNA was converted into first-strand cDNA using the Mint cDNA synthesis kit, with a TRBC-specific oligonucleotide serving as the primer. After uracil-DNA glycosylase treatment, a first 18-cycle PCR used universal primers M1SS and BC2_uni_R on all cDNA. The paper's processing steps were these. Normalization of each sample was performed by random selection of 1 million high-quality reads, each carrying a distinct molecular identifier. Instead of being binned into consensus sequences, reads that shared molecular identifiers were thrown out. MiTCR, with a Q25 quality threshold and the strictest error-elimination algorithm, was used for CDR3 identification, clonotype clustering and error correction. A nonparametric unseen species model with Euler transformation was used to estimate a lower bound on total TCR beta diversity. In TCRdb, the public reads were trimmed at Q25 with fastp and aligned with MiXCR, with productive beta chains retained. Rows with a matching CDR3 protein are joined into one entry that keeps the most common DNA and genes. Here the V and J calls rest on TCRdb's processing, not on the authors' analysis. For this sample there are 1.8 million or so distinct CDR3 sequences; about two fifths appear just once. The leading ten clones occupy 23% of the sample.

The donors were roughly 39 Caucasian individuals from Russia, aged 6 to 90 years, who were systemically healthy. Roughly 10 milliliters of peripheral blood were drawn from each donor into EDTA-treated Vacutainer tubes. Ficoll-Paque density-gradient centrifugation was used to isolate PBMCs, with at least 6.5 million per sample. Total RNA, at least 6 micrograms per sample, was extracted from PBMCs with Trizol reagent. Naive CD45RAhigh/CD27high T cell percentages were measured by flow cytometry on a PBMC aliquot from every donor. The source material was blood. The TCR sequence derives from a human donor in good health. Recombination joined TRBV5-6 with TRBJ2-3, with a tentative D gene TRBD1 over 6 matching bases. This receptor carries the CDR3 CASSDGQFLDTQYF. The sequenced DNA: TGTGCCAGCAGCGACGGACAGTTTCTCGATACGCAGTATTTT.